Each of the 27 T cell receptor beta chains below was sequenced from the same sample in a study of cytomegalovirus exposure and HLA in healthy donors. In the PCR, 60 Vbeta and 13 Jbeta primers were used. Some clones are missing from TCRdb's copy, which holds only in-frame ones; the method was immunoSEQ multiplex PCR. Here the sample spans around 120,000 clones, less than 85% being singletons. The sequenced sample consisted of PBMCs. The receptors here all came from a man between 25 and 39 years old in good health and CMV-seronegative.

The chain combines TRBV19 with TRBJ2-7, with D maybe TRBD1 (5 bases). Between the trimmed V and J ends, which lost 3 bases and 1 base, there was a span of 13 bases. CDR1 is LNHDA and CDR2 is SQIVND in the germline V gene (reference sequence). This CDR3 contains 15 residues. The CDR3 sequence is CASSMFAGPSYEQYF. CDR3 nucleotides: TGTGCCAGTAGTATGTTTGCAGGGCCGTCCTACGAGCAGTACTTC.

The chain employs TRBV29-1 and TRBJ1-2, with 9 bases lining up with TRBD1. This CDR3 region has 13 residues. Trimming removed 5 bases from V and 5 bases from J; junction bases left unmatched: 6. The germline V gene encodes CDR1 SQVTM and CDR2 ANQGSEA. The CDR3 loop is CSVRTGGAYGYTF. The CDR3 bases are TGCAGCGTTAGAACAGGGGGCGCGTATGGCTACACCTTC. Full variable domain (remainder filled in from reference TRBV29-1 and TRBJ1-2): SAVISQKPSRDICQRGTSLTIQCQVDSQVTMMFWYRQQPGQSLTLIATANQGSEATYESGFVIDKFPISRPNLTFSTLTVSNMSPEDSSIYLCSVRTGGAYGYTFGSGTRLTVV.

In its sample, this clone was seen once. The J gene is TRBJ2-7, the V gene TRBV19, with D possibly TRBD2 on 6 matching bases. The CDR3 runs 13 residues. The germline V gene encodes CDR1 LNHDA and CDR2 SQIVND (reference sequence). The V gene lost 6 bases and the J gene lost 2 bases, with 11 bases spanning the gap. CDR3 nucleotide sequence: TGTGCCAGTAGCCCGGGACTTACCTACGAGCAGTACTTC. Encoded protein: CASSPGLTYEQYF.

V gene TRBV5-4 combines with J gene TRBJ2-5, with 8 bases lining up with TRBD2. The better agreement between TRBJ2-7 and the DNA end casts doubt on the J call. The CDR3 consists of 14 residues. Germline loops: CDR1 SGHNT, CDR2 YYREEE (reference sequence). Here the CDR3 DNA reads TGTGCCAGCAGCGCGAAGCGGGAGAGGGACGAGCAGTACTTC. It codes for CASSAKRERDEQYF.

In this sample, this clone turned up once. The V gene is TRBV13, the J gene TRBJ1-2; no clear D. Trimming removed 2 bases at V and 0 bases at J, with 7 bases between. CDR3 size: 14 residues. The germline V gene has CDR1 PRHDT and CDR2 FYEKMQ (reference sequence). DNA of the CDR3: TGTGCCAGCAGCTTAAGAGCCGCTAACTATGGCTACACCTTC. This codes for CASSLRAANYGYTF.

V is TRBV29-1 and J is TRBJ2-3, with 11 nucleotides matching TRBD2. Trimming cost V 0 bases and J 2 bases; bases outside gene matches: 7. The CDR3 totals 17 residues. Germline V gene lookup returns CDR1 SQVTM and CDR2 ANQGSEA. CDR3 DNA sequence: TGCAGCGTTGAAGATTTAGCTAGCGGGAGGCACACAGATACGCAGTATTTT. The encoded protein is CSVEDLASGRHTDTQYF.

This chain links TRBV11-2 with TRBJ1-1; D unresolved. Germline lookup yields CDR1 SGHAT and CDR2 FQNNGV. The V end was cut by 5 bases, the J end by 8 bases, with 15 bases between. The CDR3 is 13 amino acids. The CDR3 loop is CASSPTHQREAFF. In DNA, the CDR3 is TGTGCCAGCAGCCCCACCCACCAGAGGGAAGCTTTCTTT.

The chain recombines TRBV5-1 with TRBJ1-1; D call uncertain. There are 13 residues in the CDR3. V lost 0 bases and J lost 1, with 4 bases in between. Germline V gene sequence: CDR1 SGHRS, CDR2 YFSETQ. CDR3 sequence reads: CASSLARNTEAFF. The CDR3 nucleotides read TGCGCCAGCAGCTTGGCCAGGAACACTGAAGCTTTCTTT.

The chain combines TRBV5-1 with TRBJ2-4; TRBD2 might be the D (5 bases). With 0 bases removed from V and 8 bases from J, the gap between germline ends came to 21 bases. The length of the CDR3 is 17 residues. The germline V gene encodes CDR1 SGHRS and CDR2 YFSETQ. CDR3 sequence (DNA): TGCGCCAGCAGCTTGGTAGCCACTAGGCTCGGCGCACACATTCAGTACTTC. It translates to CASSLVATRLGAHIQYF.

The rearrangement links TRBV2 to TRBJ2-7, with 9 nucleotides matching TRBD2. Germline V gene lookup returns CDR1 SNHLY and CDR2 FYNNEI. This CDR3 is 15 amino acids long. The V gene end was trimmed by 6 bases and the J gene end by 2 bases; junction bases not matched to a gene: 8. The DNA of the CDR3 is TGTGCCAGCAGGTCCGATAGCGGGGGAACCTACGAGCAGTACTTC. As protein: CASRSDSGGTYEQYF. The full variable domain, rest sourced from reference TRBV2 and TRBJ2-7, is EPEVTQTPSHQVTQMGQEVILRCVPISNHLYFYWYRQILGQKVEFLVSFYNNEISEKSEIFDDQFSVERPDGSNFTLKIRSTKLEDSAMYFCASRSDSGGTYEQYFGPGTRLTVT.

V is TRBV9 and J is TRBJ2-7; TRBD2 matches at 8 bases. Germline V lookup: CDR1 SGDLS, CDR2 YYNGEE. The junction had 6 bases not matched to a gene; V was cut back by 4 bases and J by 0 bases. The CDR3 consists of 15 residues. Written as DNA, the CDR3 is TGTGCCAGCAGCCTCTCGGGAGGGAGCTCCTACGAGCAGTACTTC. This gives the protein CASSLSGGSSYEQYF.

This clone has only a few counts. The chain links TRBV30 to TRBJ2-7; D uncertain. The germline V gene encodes CDR1 GTSNPN and CDR2 SVGIG (reference sequence). The CDR3 length is 15 residues. With 1 base removed from V and 3 bases from J, the gap between germline ends came to 16 bases. CDR3 coding DNA: TGTGCCTGGAGTGGCCCTAGGTTGGTCCGCTACGAGCAGTACTTC. Its translation: CAWSGPRLVRYEQYF.

A few counts support this clone. The CDR3 DNA follows: TGCAGCGTTAAGGAACAGGGGAATGAAAAACTGTTTTTT. This codes for CSVKEQGNEKLFF. This chain uses TRBV29-1 with TRBJ1-4; 7 bases match TRBD1. CDR1 is SQVTM and CDR2 is ANQGSEA in the germline V gene. The CDR3 is 13 amino acids. V lost 5 bases and J lost 5; bases outside the gene matches: 5. Combining the CDR3 with reference TRBV29-1 and TRBJ1-4 gives the whole variable domain SAVISQKPSRDICQRGTSLTIQCQVDSQVTMMFWYRQQPGQSLTLIATANQGSEATYESGFVIDKFPISRPNLTFSTLTVSNMSPEDSSIYLCSVKEQGNEKLFFGSGTQLSVL.

This clone was detected only once. For the CDR3, the DNA is TGTGCCAGCAGCTTGGTGTTCAGGGAAGGGTCCGAGCAGTACTTC. Its translation is CASSLVFREGSEQYF. The chain couples TRBV5-6 to TRBJ2-7, with D possibly being TRBD1 (5 bases). CDR1 SGHDT and CDR2 YYEEEE come from the germline V gene. V lost 0 bases and J 6 bases, leaving 16 bases between the germline ends. This CDR3 is built from 15 residues.

This clone was seen more than once but under ten times. Distinct nucleotide sequences in the sample also encode this CDR3. V usage is TRBV18 and J usage is TRBJ2-2, with a tentative D call TRBD2 (6 bases). In germline, CDR1 is KGHSH, CDR2 LQKENI. The CDR3 consists of 16 residues. Trimming took off 0 bases at V and 6 bases at J, with 14 bases between the two ends. The CDR3 loop reads CASSPPATGVAGELFF. The CDR3 nucleotides read TGTGCCAGCTCACCACCGGCTACGGGAGTGGCCGGGGAGCTGTTTTTT.

The chain joins TRBV28 to TRBJ2-5, with D possibly matching TRBD1 (6 bases). The DNA end is more similar to TRBJ2-7, so the J call may be wrong. Germline values: CDR1 MDHEN, CDR2 SYDVKM. The CDR3 spans 14 residues. Written as DNA, the CDR3 is TGTGCCAGCAGTTCCTCAGGGGCACCCTACGAGCAGTACTTC. Translation gives CASSSSGAPYEQYF.

The V call is TRBV9, the J call TRBJ1-5; possibly TRBD1 for D (5 bases). Germline V gene lookup returns CDR1 SGDLS and CDR2 YYNGEE. This CDR3 comprises 15 residues. V lost 3 bases to trimming and J lost 1 base, with 11 bases between them. The DNA of the CDR3 is TGTGCCAGCAGCGGGGGGGGTCCCAGCAATCAGCCCCAGCATTTT. It encodes CASSGGGPSNQPQHF.

This clone turned up a few times. This sequence joins TRBV10-2 and TRBJ2-1; tentatively, D is TRBD1 (6 bases). The length of the CDR3 is 17 residues. Germline V gene data show CDR1 as WSHSY and CDR2 as SAAADI. Trimming shortened V by 2 bases and J by 6 bases, and 20 bases separated the two germline ends. CDR3 DNA sequence: TGCGCCAGCAGTGAGCCCCACACCCTCGACAGGAGCAATGAGCAGTTCTTC. As protein: CASSEPHTLDRSNEQFF.

The chain uses TRBV5-1 and TRBJ2-1; a possible D gene is TRBD2 (5 bases). Deletions cut 0 bases from V and 8 bases from J, with 9 bases between. CDR3 length equals 13 residues. CDR1 is SGHRS and CDR2 is YFSETQ in the germline V gene. The CDR3 bases are TGCGCCAGCAGCTTGGAGGCTAGCTATGAGCAGTTCTTC. Its protein is CASSLEASYEQFF.

The V call is TRBV18, the J call TRBJ2-6, with TRBD1 matching 12 bases. Germline V gene data show CDR1 as KGHSH and CDR2 as LQKENI. V was pared by 6 bases and J by 2 bases, with 5 bases of the junction left unmatched. This CDR3 has 17 amino acids. CDR3 nucleotides: TGTGCCAGCTCTCCCCGGGACAGGGGGCCTGGGGCCAACGTCCTGACTTTC. Translation: CASSPRDRGPGANVLTF.

The chain has TRBV4-1 and TRBJ2-3, with D hard to call. Per germline, CDR1 MGHRA and CDR2 YSYEKL. The CDR3 runs 14 residues. V lost 5 bases, J lost 1 base, and 10 bases lay in between. The CDR3 DNA is TGCGCCAGCAGCTTCACAACCGGCACAGATACGCAGTATTTT. This translates into CASSFTTGTDTQYF.

In its sample, this clone was seen a few times. The chain carries TRBV7-9 and TRBJ1-1; TRBD1 aligns across 9 bases. This CDR3 contains 16 residues. Germline CDR1 SEHNR, CDR2 FQNEAQ (reference sequence). J was trimmed by 4 bases and V by 4 bases; bases with no gene match: 10. As DNA, the CDR3 is TGTGCCAGCAGCTCCGGGACAGGGTTCCTGGGCACTGAAGCTTTCTTT. This encodes CASSSGTGFLGTEAFF.

This rearrangement joins TRBV9 to TRBJ2-7, with TRBD2 matching 7 bases. J lost 3 bases, V lost 0 bases, and 3 bases had no gene match. The germline V gene encodes CDR1 SGDLS and CDR2 YYNGEE. The CDR3 covers 14 residues. The CDR3 is CASSVGLAVYEQYF. CDR3 in DNA: TGTGCCAGCAGCGTAGGGCTAGCGGTCTACGAGCAGTACTTC.

This clone was observed a single time. The V call is TRBV12-5, the J call TRBJ2-1, with 12 bases identical to TRBD2. With 4 bases clipped from V and 12 bases from J, the junction kept 7 bases outside the gene matches. The CDR3 contains 14 residues. The germline gives CDR1 LGHNT, CDR2 FRNRAP. The CDR3 DNA sequence: TGTGCTAGTGGTTCCCCTGGACTAGCGGGAAGGCAGTTCTTC. It translates to CASGSPGLAGRQFF.

The chain recombines TRBV7-8 with TRBJ2-7; no definite D call. The CDR3 covers 14 residues. The V gene's germline CDR1 is SGHVS and CDR2 FQNEAQ. V lost 5 bases, J lost 2 bases, and 13 bases lay in between. The CDR3 nucleotides read TGTGCCAGCAGCACTCGACAAGCACCCTACGAGCAGTACTTC. Translating gives CASSTRQAPYEQYF.

The CDR3 spells CASSWTGTTSTDTQYF. In DNA, the CDR3 is TGCGCCAGCAGCTGGACAGGAACGACTAGCACAGATACGCAGTATTTT. The chain has TRBV5-1 and TRBJ2-3; 7 nucleotides match TRBD1. This CDR3 comprises 16 residues. Germline loops: CDR1 SGHRS, CDR2 YFSETQ. V was clipped by 3 bases and J by 0 bases; unmatched bases: 7.

The chain uses TRBV10-2 and TRBJ2-5; D not certain. The J call may be in error: the DNA end matches TRBJ2-7 better. The germline gives CDR1 WSHSY, CDR2 SAAADI. The CDR3 sequence is 15 residues long. The CDR3 spells CASSDILPTVHEQYF. The CDR3, as DNA: TGCGCCAGCAGTGATATCCTCCCCACGGTCCACGAGCAGTACTTC.